This T cell receptor (beta chain) derives from a study of TIL therapy for anti-PD-1-resistant metastatic lung cancer. Across the whole study: By whole-exome sequencing, median non-synonymous tumor mutation burden was around 1.5 mutations per megabase.

The CDR3 consists of 14 residues. Germline assignment: CDR1 SNHLY and CDR2 FYNNEI. Trimming removed 7 bases at V and 4 bases at J, with 16 bases between. Indicated time point: pre-treatment sample, taken before nivolumab and TIL therapy. The tumor samples were excised metastases, mostly pleural nodules or supraclavicular lymph nodes. Progressing patients received lymphodepletion, expanded TIL infusion and IL-2. Sequencing used immunoSEQ v3. TCRdb's table, derived via immunoSEQ multiplex PCR, lists solely in-frame clones and lacks some. The sample holds approximately 87,000 clones; about three fifths are singletons and the top ten take roughly 11%.

This sequence joins TRBV2 and TRBJ1-2, with TRBD1 as a possible D gene (6 bases). Sequenced material: tumor tissue, taken at baseline. The TCR was taken from a person between 30 and 79 years old with non-small cell lung cancer. CDR3 nucleotides: TGTGCCAGCACCGTGACAGGAAAGGGCTATGGCTACACCTTC. Its protein product is CASTVTGKGYGYTF.